This T cell receptor beta chain was obtained from a study of identical twins. Study observations and caveats: Weaker excess sharing between twins was seen in beta out-of-frame sequences. Model-predicted out-of-frame TCR alpha sharing fell below observed values in monozygotic twins. Conclusions leaned on cross-sectional statistical analysis and did not track the same donors over time.

This clonotype was observed a few times. What it binds is not known. Unique molecular identifiers were present on cDNA, and template switching added a universal primer site. One entry per CDR3 protein, called by TCRdb with MiXCR from the 5' RACE reads. The sample has just under 550,000 distinct CDR3 sequences; roughly 15% are singletons. In germline, CDR1 is WNHNN, CDR2 SYGVQD (reference sequence). The length of the CDR3 is 14 residues. The V and J ends lost 0 bases and 3 bases respectively, with 9 bases between them. The data also belong to a second study, concerning yellow fever vaccine responses in identical twins.

V usage is TRBV10-1 and J usage is TRBJ2-7; D gene unclear. The receptor was derived from a woman aged 18-30 years in good health. Sample: CD4+ T cells sorted from blood. For the CDR3, the DNA is TGCGCCAGCAGTGAGTCAGGCAGGCACTACGAGCAGTACTTC. Its translation: CASSESGRHYEQYF.